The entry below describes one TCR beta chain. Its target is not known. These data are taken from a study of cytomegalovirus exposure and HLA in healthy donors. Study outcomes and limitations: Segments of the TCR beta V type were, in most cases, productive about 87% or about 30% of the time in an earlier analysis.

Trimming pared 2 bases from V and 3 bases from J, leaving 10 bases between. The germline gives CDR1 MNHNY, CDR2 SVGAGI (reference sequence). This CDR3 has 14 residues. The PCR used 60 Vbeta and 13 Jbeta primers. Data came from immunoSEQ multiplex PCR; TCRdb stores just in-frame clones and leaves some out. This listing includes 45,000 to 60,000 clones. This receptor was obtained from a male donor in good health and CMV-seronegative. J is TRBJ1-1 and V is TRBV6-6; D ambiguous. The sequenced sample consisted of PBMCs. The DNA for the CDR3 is TGTGCCAGCAGTTACGGGCAGGACTACACTGAAGCTTTCTTT. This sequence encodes CASSYGQDYTEAFF.